The rows below give T cell receptor beta chains drawn from one sample of a study of T-cell reconstitution after alpha-beta-depleted transplantation in children. TCRdb reprocessed the PCR reads via MiXCR and lists one record per CDR3 protein. The data show about 200,000 distinct CDR3 sequences, with approximately 14% seen just once and less than 15% held by the top ten. This specimen consisted of PBMCs from the stem cell graft donor, obtained from the stem cell graft. These receptor sequences come from a human donor who donated a stem cell graft to a child with acute lymphoblastic leukemia. The CDR3 runs from the conserved cysteine through the conserved F or W. D genes are given only for firm matches. Expanded clones are given a class, and other clones once, few, many or no size at all.

j_gene: TRBJ2-1
d_gene: .
abundance: many
v_gene: TRBV4-2
CDR3nt: TGTGCCAGCAGCCGGGAGCCCCCCGTAGGAAAGTACTACAATGAGCAGTTCTTC
CDR3aa: CASSREPPVGKYYNEQFF

j_gene: TRBJ1-3
d_gene: TRBD1
abundance: many
v_gene: TRBV10-3
CDR3nt: TGTGCCATCAGTTGGGACAGGGCCCAGAACACCATATATTTT
CDR3aa: CAISWDRAQNTIYF

j_gene: TRBJ1-1
d_gene: .
abundance: .
v_gene: TRBV12-3/TRBV12-4
CDR3nt: TGTGCCAGCACCTTTGGGGGGAGGGACACTGAAGCTTTCTTT
CDR3aa: CASTFGGRDTEAFF

j_gene: TRBJ1-2
d_gene: .
abundance: many
v_gene: TRBV10-3
CDR3nt: TGTGCCATCGGTATTTCAGATAACTATGGCTACACCTTC
CDR3aa: CAIGISDNYGYTF

j_gene: TRBJ2-7
d_gene: TRBD2
abundance: many
v_gene: TRBV20-1
CDR3nt: TGCAGTGCTAACCCGGGACTAGCGGGAGTTCTCGGGTACGAGCAGTACTTC
CDR3aa: CSANPGLAGVLGYEQYF

j_gene: TRBJ1-1
d_gene: .
abundance: many
v_gene: TRBV5-4
CDR3nt: TGTGCCAGCAGCTGGGGGACCCCACAGGAAATGAACACTGAAGCTTTCTTT
CDR3aa: CASSWGTPQEMNTEAFF

j_gene: TRBJ2-7
d_gene: TRBD2
abundance: few
v_gene: TRBV18
CDR3nt: TGTGCCAGCTCACCATTGGGTGGCGCGGGAGGTCACGAGCAGTACTTC
CDR3aa: CASSPLGGAGGHEQYF

j_gene: TRBJ2-7
d_gene: TRBD1
abundance: few
v_gene: TRBV5-4
CDR3nt: TGTGCCAGCAGTTGGGGACAGGGGGCTTCCTACGAGCAGTACTTC
CDR3aa: CASSWGQGASYEQYF

j_gene: TRBJ2-1
d_gene: TRBD2
abundance: few
v_gene: TRBV20-1
CDR3nt: TGCAGTGCTAGAGGTCCTACTGGCGGGAGGGTTCATGAGCAGTTCTTC
CDR3aa: CSARGPTGGRVHEQFF

j_gene: TRBJ2-2
d_gene: TRBD1
abundance: .
v_gene: TRBV5-5
CDR3nt: TGTGCCAGCAGATGGACAGGGGGAGACACCGGGGAGCTGTTTTTT
CDR3aa: CASRWTGGDTGELFF

j_gene: TRBJ2-6
d_gene: .
abundance: .
v_gene: TRBV12-3/TRBV12-4
CDR3nt: TGTGCCAGCACTAAAGAGGATGGGTCTGGGGCCAACGTCCTGACTTTC
CDR3aa: CASTKEDGSGANVLTF

j_gene: TRBJ1-1
d_gene: TRBD1
abundance: .
v_gene: TRBV20-1
CDR3nt: TGCAGTGCTTTCGGTGCAGGGGGGTTCACTGAAGCTTTCTTT
CDR3aa: CSAFGAGGFTEAFF

j_gene: TRBJ2-1
d_gene: TRBD2
abundance: few
v_gene: TRBV11-2
CDR3nt: TGTGCCAGCAGCTCCCGGTTGATAGCGGGAGGGAATGAGCAGTTCTTC
CDR3aa: CASSSRLIAGGNEQFF

j_gene: TRBJ2-5
d_gene: TRBD1
abundance: many
v_gene: TRBV28
CDR3nt: TGTGCCAGCAGTTTACGTCGCAGGGGGCGGGCGGAGACCCAGTACTTC
CDR3aa: CASSLRRRGRAETQYF

j_gene: TRBJ2-1
d_gene: TRBD2
abundance: many
v_gene: TRBV12-3/TRBV12-4
CDR3nt: TGTGCCAGCAGTTTAATAGCGGGAGGGTCATACAATGAGCAGTTCTTC
CDR3aa: CASSLIAGGSYNEQFF

j_gene: TRBJ1-1
d_gene: TRBD1
abundance: .
v_gene: TRBV29-1
CDR3nt: TGCAGCGTTGGGACAGGGGGCGAAGCTTTCTTT
CDR3aa: CSVGTGGEAFF

j_gene: TRBJ2-7
d_gene: .
abundance: many
v_gene: TRBV5-1
CDR3nt: TGCGCCAGCAGCTTGGTTGTAGGCGTGGGGGAGCAGTACTTC
CDR3aa: CASSLVVGVGEQYF

j_gene: TRBJ1-2
d_gene: .
abundance: .
v_gene: TRBV12-3/TRBV12-4
CDR3nt: TGTGCCAGCAGTTTAAGGGGGATCGATGGCTACACCTTC
CDR3aa: CASSLRGIDGYTF

j_gene: TRBJ1-1
d_gene: TRBD1
abundance: .
v_gene: TRBV2
CDR3nt: TGTGCCAGCAGAGTACAGGGGCAGGACACTGAAGCTTTCTTT
CDR3aa: CASRVQGQDTEAFF

j_gene: TRBJ2-1
d_gene: .
abundance: many
v_gene: TRBV5-1
CDR3nt: TGCGCCAGCAGCTTGGTGGTGAACGAGCAGTTCTTC
CDR3aa: CASSLVVNEQFF

j_gene: TRBJ2-5
d_gene: .
abundance: many
v_gene: TRBV5-1
CDR3nt: TGCGCCAGCAGCGCGGGGTCCCCTCGGGTTCAAGAGACCCAGTACTTC
CDR3aa: CASSAGSPRVQETQYF

j_gene: TRBJ1-5
d_gene: .
abundance: many
v_gene: TRBV6-5
CDR3nt: TGTGCCAGCAGGGCGGGCAATCAGCCCCAGCATTTT
CDR3aa: CASRAGNQPQHF

j_gene: TRBJ2-1
d_gene: TRBD2
abundance: many
v_gene: TRBV20-1
CDR3nt: TGCAGTGCTAGAGAACTAAGGCGGGAGAGACGACAGTTCTTC
CDR3aa: CSARELRRERRQFF

j_gene: TRBJ1-6
d_gene: TRBD1
abundance: many
v_gene: TRBV7-2
CDR3nt: TGTGCCAGCAGCTTAGGGGAGACAGGGTTTGGTTCACCCCTCCACTTT
CDR3aa: CASSLGETGFGSPLHF

j_gene: TRBJ2-4
d_gene: TRBD1
abundance: many
v_gene: TRBV7-8
CDR3nt: TGTGCCGTGGGACAGGGGATTACTAAAGCCAAAAACATTCAGTACTTC
CDR3aa: CAVGQGITKAKNIQYF

j_gene: TRBJ1-2
d_gene: TRBD1
abundance: many
v_gene: TRBV20-1
CDR3nt: TGCAGTGCTAAAACAGGGGTTGGGGTCTACACCTTC
CDR3aa: CSAKTGVGVYTF

j_gene: TRBJ1-2
d_gene: .
abundance: .
v_gene: TRBV20-1
CDR3nt: TGCAGTGCCGACAGTGGGGAGAGGTATGGCTACACCTTC
CDR3aa: CSADSGERYGYTF

j_gene: TRBJ2-5
d_gene: .
abundance: .
v_gene: TRBV28
CDR3nt: TGTGCCGCGGCCCGCGATGTCGGGCAAGAGACCCAGTACTTC
CDR3aa: CAAARDVGQETQYF

j_gene: TRBJ2-1
d_gene: .
abundance: many
v_gene: TRBV12-3/TRBV12-4
CDR3nt: TGTGCCAGCAGCCCCCATGGGGGCTCCTACAATGAGCAGTTCTTC
CDR3aa: CASSPHGGSYNEQFF

j_gene: TRBJ2-3
d_gene: .
abundance: many
v_gene: TRBV14
CDR3nt: TGTGCCAGCAGCCAAGAAGGCGGAGCAGATACGCAGTATTTT
CDR3aa: CASSQEGGADTQYF

j_gene: TRBJ2-1
d_gene: TRBD2
abundance: many
v_gene: TRBV6-6
CDR3nt: TGTGCCAGCAGTTTACAAGCGGGAGGGGAGCAGTTCTTC
CDR3aa: CASSLQAGGEQFF

j_gene: TRBJ1-1
d_gene: .
abundance: many
v_gene: TRBV28
CDR3nt: TGTGCCAGCAGTTTGAAGTCCGAAAGGGCTTTCTTT
CDR3aa: CASSLKSERAFF

j_gene: TRBJ2-5
d_gene: .
abundance: many
v_gene: TRBV20-1
CDR3nt: TGCAGTGCTAGAGATTTTCGGGGGGCCCAAGAGACCCAGTACTTC
CDR3aa: CSARDFRGAQETQYF

j_gene: TRBJ2-7
d_gene: TRBD2
abundance: .
v_gene: TRBV19
CDR3nt: TGTGCCAGTAGTATAGATCTTAGCGGGAGTATTTACGAGCAGTACTTC
CDR3aa: CASSIDLSGSIYEQYF

j_gene: TRBJ2-3
d_gene: .
abundance: .
v_gene: TRBV7-2
CDR3nt: TGTGCCAGCAGCCCCAATGCGGGGCTTCGGGATACGCAGTATTTT
CDR3aa: CASSPNAGLRDTQYF